This entry lists 4 T cell receptor beta chains sequenced from one sample in a study of cytomegalovirus exposure and HLA in healthy donors. Vbeta (60) and Jbeta (13) primers were used in the PCR. Repertoires were generated with immunoSEQ multiplex PCR, while TCRdb's copy carries only in-frame clones and drops some. The sample carries about 170,000 clones, roughly 84% recorded once. Sequenced material: PBMCs. These receptor sequences come from a male donor in good health and CMV-seronegative.

V usage is TRBV5-1 and J usage is TRBJ2-7, with D possibly matching TRBD1 (6 bases). Trimming left V 0 bases short and J 3 bases short, with 13 bases between. The CDR3 runs to 15 residues. Germline assignment: CDR1 SGHRS and CDR2 YFSETQ. The CDR3 nucleotides read TGCGCCAGCAGCTTGGACACAGGGAGTATCTACGAGCAGTACTTC. Its protein product is CASSLDTGSIYEQYF.

The genes are TRBV10-1 and TRBJ1-3; D is unresolved. Germline V lookup: CDR1 WNHNN, CDR2 SYGVQD (reference sequence). The CDR3 is made up of 13 amino acids. Deletions cut 3 bases from V and 4 bases from J, with 7 bases between. For the CDR3, the DNA is TGCGCCAGCAGTGACAGACACGGAAACACCATATATTTT. Translated, it gives CASSDRHGNTIYF.

The chain recombines TRBV6-1 with TRBJ2-7; TRBD1 agrees at 7 bases. CDR1 and CDR2 (germline): MNHNS, SASEGT. Trimming cost V 6 bases and J 2 bases; bases outside gene matches: 4. The CDR3 length is 13 residues. The DNA of the CDR3 is TGTGCCAGCAGACAGGGGATACCCTACGAGCAGTACTTC. Translated, it gives CASRQGIPYEQYF.

The chain uses TRBV6-5 and TRBJ1-4, with TRBD1 as a possible D gene (6 bases). CDR1 is MNHEY and CDR2 is SVGAGI in the germline V gene. CDR3 size: 15 residues. V lost 5 bases and J lost 0, with 10 bases in between. The CDR3 DNA follows: TGTGCCAGCAGTCGCGGACAGACAACTAATGAAAAACTGTTTTTT. The encoded protein is CASSRGQTTNEKLFF.